A single sample is the source of the 17 T cell receptor beta chains below, sequenced in a study of blood T cell repertoires in COVID-19. TCRdb keeps only in-frame clones here, not all; method: immunoSEQ multiplex PCR. The repertoire consists of about 200,000 clones, with 84% occurring once and the leading ten covering 7.5%. Sequenced material: PBMCs or T cells enriched from blood (not recorded which). These receptors were collected from a man aged 40-49 years who had recovered from COVID-19.

The gene calls are TRBV23-1 and TRBJ1-6, with 11 bases matching TRBD1. TRBV23-1 counts as an open reading frame of uncertain function. There are 19 residues in the CDR3. V dropped 0 bases and J dropped 3; count of bases not matched to a gene: 7. The CDR3 nucleotides are TGCGCCAGCAGTCAATCAGCGGGACAGGGGGAAATCTATAATTCACCCCTCCACTTT. The encoded protein is CASSQSAGQGEIYNSPLHF.

The rearrangement uses TRBV7-2 and TRBJ1-6; maybe TRBD1 (6 bases). Germline CDR1 is SGHTA and CDR2 is FQGNSA. The CDR3 covers 15 residues. Trimming removed 1 base at V and 7 bases at J, with 11 bases between. In DNA, the CDR3 is TGTGCCAGCAGCTTAGTTACAGGGCGGAATTCACCCCTCCACTTT. This sequence encodes CASSLVTGRNSPLHF.

This chain links TRBV6-1 with TRBJ2-5; 12 bases line up with TRBD2. This CDR3 comprises 16 residues. CDR1 and CDR2 (germline): MNHNS, SASEGT. V dropped 0 bases and J dropped 5; count of bases not matched to a gene: 4. The CDR3 nucleotides are TGTGCCAGCAGTGAAGCGGCCGGGACTAGCGGGGAGACCCAGTACTTC. This gives the protein CASSEAAGTSGETQYF.

This clone was seen more than once but under ten times. This chain joins TRBV30 and TRBJ1-4; TRBD1 matches at 10 bases. CDR1 is GTSNPN and CDR2 is SVGIG in the germline V gene (reference sequence). V was pared by 2 bases and J by 7 bases, with 4 bases of the junction left unmatched. There are 14 residues in the CDR3. The CDR3 coding sequence is TGTGCCTGGAGTCGGACAGGGGGGGTTGAAAAACTGTTTTTT. It is translated as CAWSRTGGVEKLFF.

V gene TRBV5-1 combines with J gene TRBJ2-1; 7 nucleotides line up with TRBD1. Per the germline V gene, CDR1 is SGHRS and CDR2 is YFSETQ. Losses at the gene ends were 4 bases for V and 2 bases for J; bases not matched to a gene: 3. The CDR3 is 14 residues long. The CDR3 loop is CASSTGQAYNEQFF. In nucleotides, the CDR3 is TGCGCCAGCAGCACCGGACAGGCCTACAATGAGCAGTTCTTC. The full variable domain, rest sourced from reference TRBV5-1 and TRBJ2-1, is KAGVTQTPRYLIKTRGQQVTLSCSPISGHRSVSWYQQTPGQGLQFLFEYFSETQRNKGNFPGRFSGRQFSNSRSEMNVSTLELGDSALYLCASSTGQAYNEQFFGPGTRLTVL.

CDR3 region: CASSLLTSGPYNEQFF. The DNA of the CDR3 is TGTGCCAGCAGCCTACTAACTAGCGGGCCCTACAATGAGCAGTTCTTC. V usage is TRBV7-6 and J usage is TRBJ2-1, with TRBD2 identical over 9 bases. Trimming at V came to 5 bases and at J to 2 bases, leaving 7 bases not matched to a gene. Germline CDR1 SGHVS, CDR2 FNYEAQ. The length of the CDR3 is 16 residues.

This clone was observed a handful of times. V is TRBV4-1 and J is TRBJ1-6; 7 nucleotides match TRBD1. The CDR3 totals 16 residues. Trimming at V came to 3 bases and at J to 5 bases, leaving 7 bases not matched to a gene. Per the germline V gene, CDR1 is MGHRA and CDR2 is YSYEKL. In nucleotides, the CDR3 is TGCGCCAGCAGCCAGAGAAGACAGGGAAATAATTCACCCCTCCACTTT. Translated: CASSQRRQGNNSPLHF.

The chain combines TRBV30 with TRBJ1-2, with D unresolved. V lost 0 bases and J lost 8, with 7 bases in between. Germline V gene data show CDR1 as GTSNPN and CDR2 as SVGIG (reference sequence). CDR3 length equals 11 residues. CDR3 sequence (DNA): TGTGCCTGGAGTGTGGCGGGCGGCTACACCTTC. It codes for CAWSVAGGYTF.

J is TRBJ1-1 and V is TRBV7-2; a weak D match, TRBD1 (5 bases). The CDR3 totals 15 residues. CDR1 and CDR2 (germline): SGHTA, FQGNSA. Trimming removed 5 bases at V and 0 bases at J, with 13 bases between. The CDR3 protein is CASSGQALLNTEAFF. The CDR3 DNA reads as TGTGCCAGCAGCGGACAAGCCCTTCTGAACACTGAAGCTTTCTTT.

This clone was counted ten times or more. The chain has TRBV11-2 and TRBJ2-1; the match to TRBD2 covers 12 bases. V gave up 2 bases and J gave up 3 bases; unmatched junction bases: 11. Germline V lookup: CDR1 SGHAT, CDR2 FQNNGV. The CDR3 is made up of 19 amino acids. DNA for the CDR3: TGTGCCAGCAGCTTATCCTCTGCTAGCGGGGGGGATAACTACAATGAGCAGTTCTTC. It is translated as CASSLSSASGGDNYNEQFF.

This clone came up a few times. The chain joins TRBV19 to TRBJ2-2; D perhaps matches TRBD2 (5 bases). Trimming removed 7 bases at V and 2 bases at J, with 11 bases between. CDR3 length equals 14 residues. The germline V gene has CDR1 LNHDA and CDR2 SQIVND (reference sequence). This chain's CDR3 is CASTPGVNTGELFF. CDR3 nucleotide sequence: TGTGCCAGTACGCCCGGGGTCAACACCGGGGAGCTGTTTTTT.

The table lists this clone with a few counts. The J gene is TRBJ1-1, the V gene TRBV7-6, with no clear D. The CDR3 sequence is 15 residues long. V lost 5 bases and J 0 bases, leaving 13 bases between the germline ends. The germline V gene has CDR1 SGHVS and CDR2 FNYEAQ. CDR3 loop: CASSPEAVVNTEAFF. In DNA form, the CDR3 reads TGTGCCAGCAGCCCGGAGGCCGTGGTGAACACTGAAGCTTTCTTT.

V is TRBV5-1 and J is TRBJ1-3; D gene uncertain. CDR1 is SGHRS, CDR2 YFSETQ, per germline. V was pared by 2 bases and J by 0 bases, with 12 bases between. The CDR3 is 16 amino acids. CDR3 DNA sequence: TGCGCCAGCAGCTTTAGGAACAGCTTCTCTGGAAACACCATATATTTT. Its translation: CASSFRNSFSGNTIYF. Together with reference TRBV5-1 and TRBJ1-3, the CDR3 gives the full variable domain: KAGVTQTPRYLIKTRGQQVTLSCSPISGHRSVSWYQQTPGQGLQFLFEYFSETQRNKGNFPGRFSGRQFSNSRSEMNVSTLELGDSALYLCASSFRNSFSGNTIYFGEGSWLTVV.

V usage is TRBV4-3 and J usage is TRBJ2-1; TRBD2 matches at 11 bases. This CDR3 region has 17 residues. The V segment lost 1 base and the J segment 7 bases; nucleotides outside the gene matches: 9. From germline, CDR1 is LGHNA and CDR2 YSLEER. CDR3 protein: CASSQVWWLAGGNEQFF. CDR3 DNA sequence: TGCGCCAGCAGCCAAGTTTGGTGGCTAGCGGGGGGAAATGAGCAGTTCTTC.

The table lists this clone with a count of one. The chain couples TRBV4-1 to TRBJ1-1; D gene ambiguous. Deletions cut 0 bases from V and 1 base from J, with 9 bases between. From germline, CDR1 is MGHRA and CDR2 YSYEKL. There are 15 residues in the CDR3. CDR3 DNA: TGCGCCAGCAGCCAAGAAAGCGTTAAGAACACTGAAGCTTTCTTT. Amino acids: CASSQESVKNTEAFF.

This chain connects TRBV3-1 (or the pseudogene TRBV3-2) to TRBJ2-1; TRBD2 might be the D (6 bases). Trimming shortened V by 5 bases and J by 2 bases, and 13 bases separated the two germline ends. Germline CDR1 reads LGHDT; CDR2 reads YNNKEL (reference sequence). There are 15 residues in the CDR3. The CDR3 protein is CASSAGLQTYNEQFF. The CDR3 region has the DNA TGTGCCAGCAGCGCGGGACTGCAGACCTACAATGAGCAGTTCTTC.

In its sample, this clone was seen a few times. The chain joins TRBV7-9 to TRBJ1-5; possibly TRBD1 for D (6 bases). The V and J ends lost 5 bases and 0 bases respectively, with 11 bases between them. This CDR3 has 15 residues. Germline V gives CDR1 SEHNR, CDR2 FQNEAQ (reference sequence). The CDR3 bases are TGTGCCAGCAGCGACGACAGGAGTAGCAATCAGCCCCAGCATTTT. Translating gives CASSDDRSSNQPQHF.